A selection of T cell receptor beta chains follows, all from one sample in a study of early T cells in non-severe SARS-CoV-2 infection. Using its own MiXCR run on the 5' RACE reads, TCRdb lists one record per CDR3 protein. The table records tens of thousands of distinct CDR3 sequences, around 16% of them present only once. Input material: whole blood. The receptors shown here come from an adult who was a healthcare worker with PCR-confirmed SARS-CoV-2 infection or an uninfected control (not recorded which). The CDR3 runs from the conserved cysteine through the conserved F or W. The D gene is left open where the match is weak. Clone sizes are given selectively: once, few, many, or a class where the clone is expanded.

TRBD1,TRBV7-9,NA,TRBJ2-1,CASSPTGTGGFNEQFF,TGTGCCAGCAGCCCAACCGGGACAGGGGGCTTCAATGAGCAGTTCTTC
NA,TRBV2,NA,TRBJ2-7,CASRNLYEQYF,TGTGCCAGCAGGAACCTCTACGAGCAGTACTTC
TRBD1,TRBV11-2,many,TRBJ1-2,CASRRPGQGNYGYTF,TGTGCCAGCAGACGACCGGGACAGGGGAACTATGGCTACACCTTC
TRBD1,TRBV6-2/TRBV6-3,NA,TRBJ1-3,CASSSLGTANTIYF,TGTGCCAGCAGTTCCCTGGGGACAGCGAACACCATATATTTT
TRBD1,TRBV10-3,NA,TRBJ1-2,CATQGAGGYTF,TGTGCCACCCAGGGGGCCGGCGGCTACACCTTC
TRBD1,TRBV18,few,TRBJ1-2,CASSRTGYGYTF,TGTGCCAGCTCAAGGACAGGCTATGGCTACACCTTC
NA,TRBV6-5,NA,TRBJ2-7,CASSYSGRGYEQYF,TGTGCCAGCAGTTACTCGGGCAGGGGTTACGAGCAGTACTTC
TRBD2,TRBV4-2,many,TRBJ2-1,CASSHPRGSGSIANEQFF,TGTGCCAGCAGCCATCCGAGAGGAAGCGGGAGTATTGCCAATGAGCAGTTCTTC
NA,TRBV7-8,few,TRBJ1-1,CASRQDSSYTEAFF,TGTGCCAGCAGGCAAGACTCATCCTACACTGAAGCTTTCTTT
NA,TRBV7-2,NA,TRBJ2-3,CASSPRTDTQYF,TGTGCCAGCAGCCCGCGCACAGATACGCAGTATTTT
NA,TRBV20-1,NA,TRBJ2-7,CSASLANEQYF,TGCAGTGCATCCCTAGCGAACGAGCAGTACTTC
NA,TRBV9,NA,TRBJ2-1,CASSVETDYNEQFF,TGTGCCAGCAGCGTAGAGACGGATTACAATGAGCAGTTCTTC
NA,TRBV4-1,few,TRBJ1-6,CASSQGPRILF,TGCGCCAGCAGCCAAGGGCCAAGGATACTCTTT
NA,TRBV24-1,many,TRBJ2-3,CATATTTSTDTQYF,TGTGCCACGGCGACAACTACTAGCACAGATACGCAGTATTTT
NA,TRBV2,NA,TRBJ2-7,CASSDWGFGNEQYF,TGTGCCAGCAGTGATTGGGGGTTCGGGAACGAGCAGTACTTC
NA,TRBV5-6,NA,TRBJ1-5,CASSLRPDDNQPQHF,TGTGCCAGCAGCTTGCGACCTGATGACAATCAGCCCCAGCATTTT
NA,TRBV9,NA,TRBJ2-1,CASRAAGDEQFF,TGTGCCAGCAGGGCAGCAGGGGATGAGCAGTTCTTC
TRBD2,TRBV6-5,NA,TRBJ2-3,CASSRLAGGSDTQYF,TGTGCCAGCAGCCGACTAGCGGGAGGCTCAGATACGCAGTATTTT
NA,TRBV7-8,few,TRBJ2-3,CASKKGRSTDTQYF,TGTGCCAGTAAAAAAGGACGGAGCACAGATACGCAGTATTTT
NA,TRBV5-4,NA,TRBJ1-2,CASSLLGAYGYTF,TGTGCCAGCAGCTTGTTGGGAGCCTATGGCTACACCTTC
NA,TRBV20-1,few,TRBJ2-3,CSAGIGRRTDTQYF,TGCAGTGCCGGAATCGGGAGAAGAACAGATACGCAGTATTTT
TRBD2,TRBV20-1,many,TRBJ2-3,CSASKGLAGTMLTDTQYF,TGCAGTGCTAGTAAGGGACTAGCGGGAACGATGTTGACAGATACGCAGTATTTT
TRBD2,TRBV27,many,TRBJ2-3,CASSYRASGSTDTQYF,TGTGCCAGCAGTTATCGGGCTAGCGGAAGCACAGATACGCAGTATTTT
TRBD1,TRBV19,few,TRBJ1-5,CASSPRDRGLNQPQHF,TGTGCCAGTAGTCCTCGGGACAGGGGACTTAATCAGCCCCAGCATTTT
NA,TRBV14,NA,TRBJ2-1,CASSQGVAYNEQFF,TGTGCCAGCAGCCAAGGGGTCGCCTACAATGAGCAGTTCTTC
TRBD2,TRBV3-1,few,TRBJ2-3,CASSPDSGGATSTDTQYF,TGTGCCAGCAGCCCCGATAGCGGGGGGGCCACTAGCACAGATACGCAGTATTTT
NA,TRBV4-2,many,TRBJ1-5,CASSQDGNQPQHF,TGTGCCAGCAGCCAAGATGGGAATCAGCCCCAGCATTTT
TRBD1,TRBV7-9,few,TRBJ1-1,CASSLSGTGTEAFF,TGTGCCAGCAGCTTATCGGGGACAGGGACTGAAGCTTTCTTT
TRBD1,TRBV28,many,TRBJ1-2,CASGFAGGHKDGYTF,TGTGCCAGCGGGTTCGCAGGGGGGCATAAGGATGGCTACACCTTC
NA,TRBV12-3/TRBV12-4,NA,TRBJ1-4,CASSLTSTNEKLFF,TGTGCCAGCAGTTTAACTTCAACTAATGAAAAACTGTTTTTT
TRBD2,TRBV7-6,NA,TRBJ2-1,CASTPLAGYNEQFF,TGTGCCAGCACCCCCCTAGCGGGGTACAATGAGCAGTTCTTC
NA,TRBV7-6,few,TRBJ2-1,CASSDGLGPHNEQFF,TGTGCCAGCAGCGATGGACTGGGGCCACACAATGAGCAGTTCTTC
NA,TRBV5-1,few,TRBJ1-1,CASSLSRLLNTEAFF,TGCGCCAGCAGCTTGAGTCGGTTGTTGAACACTGAAGCTTTCTTT
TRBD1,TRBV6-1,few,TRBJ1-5,CASSEARSGGRIQPQHF,TGTGCCAGCAGTGAAGCGCGGTCAGGGGGCAGGATTCAGCCCCAGCATTTT
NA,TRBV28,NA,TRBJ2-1,CASLPLSYNEQFF,TGTGCCAGCCTCCCCCTCTCCTACAATGAGCAGTTCTTC
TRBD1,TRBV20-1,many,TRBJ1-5,CSARARTGGNNQPQHF,TGCAGTGCTAGAGCTCGGACAGGGGGCAACAATCAGCCCCAGCATTTT
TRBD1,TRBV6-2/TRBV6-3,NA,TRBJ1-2,CASSPRPGQENYGYTF,TGTGCCAGCAGCCCTCGACCGGGACAGGAGAACTATGGCTACACCTTC
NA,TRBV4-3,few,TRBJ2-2,CASSYTPETGELFF,TGCGCCAGCAGCTACACGCCGGAGACCGGGGAGCTGTTTTTT
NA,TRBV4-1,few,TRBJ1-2,CASSQETGNYGYTF,TGCGCCAGCAGCCAGGAAACAGGAAACTATGGCTACACCTTC
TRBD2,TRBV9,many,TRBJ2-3,CASSGTRAYTDTQYF,TGTGCCAGCAGCGGGACTAGGGCCTACACAGATACGCAGTATTTT
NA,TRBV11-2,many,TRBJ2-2,CASSAYRVGGELFF,TGTGCCAGCAGCGCTTACAGGGTTGGCGGGGAGCTGTTTTTT
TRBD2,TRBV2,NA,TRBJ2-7,CASSRSSGGTSYEQYF,TGTGCCAGCAGTCGTTCGAGCGGGGGAACCTCCTACGAGCAGTACTTC
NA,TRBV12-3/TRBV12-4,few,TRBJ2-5,CASSLRFSETQYF,TGTGCCAGCAGTTTGCGGTTTTCCGAGACCCAGTACTTC
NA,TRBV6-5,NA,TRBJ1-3,CASSYSRSSGNTIYF,TGTGCCAGCAGTTACTCTCGGAGCTCTGGAAACACCATATATTTT
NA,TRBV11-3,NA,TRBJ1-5,CASSRLRFYSNQPQHF,TGTGCCAGCAGCCGGCTACGGTTTTATAGCAATCAGCCCCAGCATTTT
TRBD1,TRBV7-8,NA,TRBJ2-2,CASSPQGAGTGELFF,TGTGCCAGCAGCCCCCAGGGGGCGGGGACCGGGGAGCTGTTTTTT
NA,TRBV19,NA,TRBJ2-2,CASSISSGGNTGELFF,TGTGCCAGTAGTATTAGTAGCGGAGGGAACACCGGGGAGCTGTTTTTT
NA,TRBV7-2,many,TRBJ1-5,CASSLVGQGGNQPQHF,TGTGCCAGCAGCTTAGTCGGGCAGGGAGGGAATCAGCCCCAGCATTTT
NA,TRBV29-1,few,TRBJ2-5,CSVDGQIQETQYF,TGCAGCGTTGACGGTCAGATCCAAGAGACCCAGTACTTC
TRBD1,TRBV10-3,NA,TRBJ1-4,CAISVDRDEKLFF,TGTGCCATCAGTGTGGACAGGGACGAAAAACTGTTTTTT
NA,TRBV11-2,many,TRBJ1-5,CASSLEGVRLSYQPQHF,TGTGCCAGCAGCTTAGAAGGGGTCCGTCTTTCTTATCAGCCCCAGCATTTT
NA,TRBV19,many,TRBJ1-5,CASNAGGSSNQPQHF,TGTGCCAGTAACGCTGGCGGGTCTAGCAATCAGCCCCAGCATTTT
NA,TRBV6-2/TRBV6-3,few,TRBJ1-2,CASSSGPFPNYGYTF,TGTGCCAGCAGCTCCGGACCCTTTCCTAACTATGGCTACACCTTC
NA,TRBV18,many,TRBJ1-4,CASSRSEGDEKLFF,TGTGCCAGCTCTCGAAGCGAGGGTGATGAAAAACTGTTTTTT
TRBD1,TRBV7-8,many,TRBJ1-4,CASSSRTGYNEKLFF,TGTGCCAGCAGCTCTCGGACAGGGTATAATGAAAAACTGTTTTTT